Listed here are 21 T cell receptor beta chains from one sample, sequenced in a study of T cell responses to AZD1222 COVID-19 vaccine listed by TCRdb under 2021. To prepare the library, the immunoSEQ multiplex PCR assay was applied. TCRdb took over this immuneACCESS table, retaining in-frame rearrangements with V and J assigned. Such tables are incomplete; in checked studies, under half of the missing clones stem from an unresolved V gene, and the remainder is unexplained. Across this sample there are tens of thousands of clones, with around 87% seen only once. About a sixth of the sample is in the top ten clones. What the time point label conveys for this sample: baseline before first vaccination. The source material was peripheral blood, sampled on day 0 of AZD1222 vaccination. All receptors come from an adult in good health.

V usage is TRBV19 and J usage is TRBJ1-3; weak D call: TRBD1 (6 bases). The CDR3 extends over 15 amino acids. Germline V gene lookup returns CDR1 LNHDA and CDR2 SQIVND (reference sequence). V dropped 7 bases and J dropped 0 bases, with 13 bases sitting between them. DNA of the CDR3: TGTGCCAGTACGAGAGCAGGGGACTCTGGAAACACCATATATTTT. It is translated as CASTRAGDSGNTIYF.

The rearrangement joins TRBV5-1 to TRBJ2-5, with D maybe TRBD1 (6 bases). In germline, CDR1 is SGHRS, CDR2 YFSETQ. CDR3 length equals 16 residues. Trimming removed 4 bases from V and 2 bases from J, with 18 bases in between. The CDR3 protein is CASSPNPARGQETQYF. CDR3 nucleotides: TGCGCCAGCAGCCCTAACCCGGCAAGGGGGCAAGAGACCCAGTACTTC.

This clone was seen a single time. This chain joins TRBV27 and TRBJ2-1; the D gene is possibly TRBD2 (6 bases). CDR3 length equals 15 residues. From germline, CDR1 is MNHEY and CDR2 SMNVEV (reference sequence). Trimming removed 2 bases at V and 8 bases at J, with 16 bases between. The CDR3 DNA is TGTGCCAGCAGTTTACGGCTAGCGAGGAGCCATGAGCAGTTCTTC. Translated, it gives CASSLRLARSHEQFF.

The chain employs TRBV28 and TRBJ2-2; 8 bases line up with TRBD1. V shed 6 bases, J shed 6 bases, and the junction held 12 bases outside the gene matches. This CDR3 is 16 amino acids long. The germline CDR1 and CDR2 sequences are MDHEN and SYDVKM. This chain's CDR3 is CASSRRGRGRPGELFF. The DNA for the CDR3 is TGTGCCAGCAGCCGCAGGGGGCGAGGGCGTCCCGGGGAGCTGTTTTTT.

There are a few counts of this clone. V and J are TRBV11-3 and TRBJ2-1; 10 bases agree with TRBD1. This CDR3 comprises 15 residues. CDR1 SGHNT and CDR2 YENEEA come from the germline V gene. V dropped 5 bases and J dropped 6; count of bases not matched to a gene: 7. The CDR3 loop is CASSIRQGASNEQFF. Here the CDR3 DNA reads TGTGCCAGCAGCATTCGACAGGGGGCAAGCAATGAGCAGTTCTTC.

This clone showed up just once. The CDR3 is CASSPGSEDEKLFF. CDR3 in DNA: TGCGCCAGCAGCCCGGGAAGTGAGGATGAAAAACTGTTTTTT. The chain couples TRBV4-3 to TRBJ1-4; D is ambiguous. The CDR3 is made up of 14 amino acids. Germline CDR1 LGHNA, CDR2 YSLEER. Trimming took off 4 bases at V and 6 bases at J, with 12 bases between the two ends.

V is TRBV7-9 and J is TRBJ2-1; D perhaps matches TRBD2 (6 bases). The CDR3 extends over 16 amino acids. V was cut by 1 base and J by 7 bases, with 17 bases left in between. CDR1 and CDR2 (germline): SEHNR, FQNEAQ (reference sequence). Here the CDR3 DNA reads TGTGCCAGCAGCTTAGGGGGGGAAGGCCTTGCGAATGAGCAGTTCTTC. Translated: CASSLGGEGLANEQFF.

The chain uses TRBV5-6 and TRBJ1-6; D is uncertain. Trimming shortened V by 4 bases and J by 7 bases, and 21 bases separated the two germline ends. The length of the CDR3 is 17 residues. The V gene's germline CDR1 is SGHDT and CDR2 YYEEEE. The CDR3 loop reads CASSGGGSLRSNSPLHF. CDR3 coding DNA: TGTGCCAGCAGCGGTGGAGGTTCCCTACGGAGCAATTCACCCCTCCACTTT. Filled out from reference TRBV5-6 and TRBJ1-6, the complete variable domain reads DAGVTQSPTHLIKTRGQQVTLRCSPKSGHDTVSWYQQALGQGPQFIFQYYEEEERQRGNFPDRFSGHQFPNYSSELNVNALLLGDSALYLCASSGGGSLRSNSPLHFGNGTRLTVT.

Only one count was recorded for this clone. This sequence joins TRBV7-3 and TRBJ2-7, with D unresolved. The CDR3 is 13 residues long. In germline, CDR1 is SGHTA, CDR2 FQGTGA. Deletions cut 0 bases from V and 12 bases from J, with 15 bases between. In DNA form, the CDR3 reads TGTGCCAGCAGCTTAACGGAGCAGGAGCACAGGTACTTC. Translation: CASSLTEQEHRYF. The entire variable domain, with the rest obtained from reference TRBV7-3 and TRBJ2-7, is as follows: GAGVSQTPSNKVTEKGKYVELRCDPISGHTALYWYRQSLGQGPEFLIYFQGTGAADDSGLPNDRFFAVRPEGSVSTLKIQRTERGDSAVYLCASSLTEQEHRYFGPGTRLTVT.

This sequence joins TRBV27 and TRBJ2-7; 9 positions match TRBD1. V lost 3 bases to trimming and J lost 3 bases; unmatched junction nucleotides: 15. The CDR3 contains 18 residues. CDR1 MNHEY and CDR2 SMNVEV come from the germline V gene (reference sequence). The CDR3 here is CASSFYPPTGGTDYEQYF. CDR3 nucleotide sequence: TGTGCCAGCAGTTTCTACCCCCCGACAGGGGGAACCGACTACGAGCAGTACTTC.

CDR3 amino acids: CASSWEGHIQYF. The CDR3 DNA sequence: TGTGCCAGCAGTTGGGAGGGGCACATTCAGTACTTC. V gene TRBV6-2 or TRBV6-3 combines with J gene TRBJ2-4, with 7 bases fitting TRBD2. The CDR3 length is 12 residues. Germline V gene data show CDR1 as MNHEY and CDR2 as SVGEGT. The trim removed 4 bases at V and 8 bases at J, leaving 2 bases unmatched.

This clone came up once. The chain combines TRBV6-5 with TRBJ1-1, with D possibly being TRBD1 (5 bases). The CDR3 sequence is 16 residues long. Trimming shortened V by 2 bases and J by 4 bases, and 17 bases separated the two germline ends. From germline, CDR1 is MNHEY and CDR2 SVGAGI. CDR3 in amino acids: CASSYLRAGGPTEAFF. The CDR3 DNA reads TGTGCCAGCAGTTACCTTAGGGCCGGGGGTCCCACTGAAGCTTTCTTT.

CDR3 nucleotide sequence: TGTGCCGCGACCGGGACAGGTAAGCGGAAGCAGTACTTC. Its protein product is CAATGTGKRKQYF. The chain links TRBV28 to TRBJ2-7; TRBD1 agrees at 8 bases. This CDR3 spans 13 amino acids. J lost 8 bases, V lost 11 bases, and 14 bases had no gene match. From germline, CDR1 is MDHEN and CDR2 SYDVKM.

The chain recombines TRBV19 with TRBJ1-1; 8 bases map to TRBD1. Germline V gene sequence: CDR1 LNHDA, CDR2 SQIVND (reference sequence). J was trimmed by 4 bases and V by 8 bases; bases with no gene match: 6. This CDR3 is built from 13 residues. The CDR3 reads CASLRGPGTEAFF. CDR3 coding DNA: TGTGCCAGTCTCAGGGGGCCGGGCACTGAAGCTTTCTTT.

The rearrangement joins TRBV30 to TRBJ2-1; 9 nucleotides line up with TRBD2. The CDR3 is 20 amino acids. The V and J ends lost 0 bases and 0 bases, in that order; junction bases with no gene match: 15. Germline V lookup: CDR1 GTSNPN, CDR2 SVGIG (reference sequence). The CDR3 loop is CAWSVLRREGLLNSYNEQFF. CDR3 DNA sequence: TGTGCCTGGAGTGTACTGAGGCGGGAGGGCCTCCTTAACTCCTACAATGAGCAGTTCTTC.

This chain connects TRBV9 to TRBJ1-3; TRBD1 might be the D (5 bases). Looked up from germline, CDR1 is SGDLS and CDR2 is YYNGEE. CDR3 length: 17 amino acids. V shed 0 bases and J shed 0 bases, with 13 bases lying between them. This CDR3 is CASSVEIGGSSGNTIYF. CDR3 coding DNA: TGTGCCAGCAGCGTAGAGATCGGGGGGAGCTCTGGAAACACCATATATTTT.

This clone was picked up one time. The chain uses TRBV28 and TRBJ1-2, with 7 bases that match TRBD1. CDR1 is MDHEN and CDR2 is SYDVKM in the germline V gene. After removal of 6 bases from V and 5 bases from J, the junction contained 3 bases not matched to a gene. This CDR3 region has 12 residues. The CDR3 DNA reads as TGTGCCAGCAGGACAGGGTCATATGGCTACACCTTC. As protein: CASRTGSYGYTF.

This chain uses TRBV29-1 with TRBJ1-1; weak D call: TRBD1 (6 bases). The CDR3 spans 13 residues. V lost 4 bases and J lost 1, with 10 bases in between. Germline V lookup: CDR1 SQVTM, CDR2 ANQGSEA. CDR3 sequence (DNA): TGCAGCGTTGCCGGGACACAGAACACTGAAGCTTTCTTT. It is translated as CSVAGTQNTEAFF. Using reference TRBV29-1 and TRBJ1-1 for the parts outside the CDR3, the full variable domain is SAVISQKPSRDICQRGTSLTIQCQVDSQVTMMFWYRQQPGQSLTLIATANQGSEATYESGFVIDKFPISRPNLTFSTLTVSNMSPEDSSIYLCSVAGTQNTEAFFGQGTRLTVV.

V gene TRBV7-9 combines with J gene TRBJ2-1; D remains unclear. CDR3 length equals 16 residues. Germline V gene data show CDR1 as SEHNR and CDR2 as FQNEAQ (reference sequence). Trimming took off 5 bases at V and 5 bases at J, with 19 bases between the two ends. DNA for the CDR3: TGTGCCAGCAGCCCCAAGGGCGCCCAAGATAACAATGAGCAGTTCTTC. Translated: CASSPKGAQDNNEQFF.

The J gene is TRBJ1-1, the V gene TRBV6-1; D is perhaps TRBD1 (5 bases). The V and J ends lost 0 bases and 8 bases respectively, with 16 bases between them. The CDR3 totals 15 residues. Germline V gene lookup returns CDR1 MNHNS and CDR2 SASEGT. In nucleotides, the CDR3 is TGTGCCAGCAGTGAAGCGCTTCGGGGCAGTACCGAAGCTTTCTTT. Protein: CASSEALRGSTEAFF.

A note on this clone: The same CDR3 can be traced to other DNA sequences in this sample. V usage is TRBV5-1 and J usage is TRBJ2-2; 8 nucleotides agree with TRBD1. This CDR3 has 15 residues. CDR1 and CDR2 from the germline V gene are SGHRS and YFSETQ. J was trimmed by 1 base and V by 5 bases; bases with no gene match: 4. This CDR3 reads CASSPGTGNTGELFF. The DNA of the CDR3 is TGCGCCAGCAGTCCCGGGACAGGGAACACCGGGGAGCTGTTTTTT.